This is a list of T cell receptor beta chains from one sample in a study of blood T cell repertoires in COVID-19. The protocol was immunoSEQ multiplex PCR, while the TCRdb copy is restricted to in-frame clones and leaves out a portion. Of under 200,000 clones in the sample, roughly 80% are singletons; the top ten hold roughly 14%. The sequenced sample consisted of peripheral blood. Every receptor here comes from a woman aged 65 to 85 with COVID-19, enrolled during active disease. CDR3s include the opening cysteine and the closing phenylalanine or tryptophan.

v_gene,CDR3aa
TRBV5-1,CASSLLTSGTADGQFF
TRBV6-2/TRBV6-3,CASSRPQGAHNSPLHF
TRBV7-8,CASSLGAGGSGNTIYF
TRBV3-1/TRBV3-2,CASSPTSGTGELFF
TRBV5-1,CASSLEGHLTDTQYF
TRBV19,CASSNLLSSGRAVDEQFF
TRBV18,CASSPSGQETQYF
TRBV6-5,CASSYPEGSTNEKLFF
TRBV5-1,CASSLVGGRTEAFF
TRBV18,CASSQQEIGEKLFF
TRBV10-3,CAISEGTGAFF
TRBV6-5,CASSPGQGRGAFF
TRBV28,CASTDRASGEKLFF
TRBV5-1,CASGQGGGNTIYF
TRBV4-2,CASSQLPGELFF
TRBV11-1,CASSLLLGRMNTEAFF
TRBV6-5,CASSPGLAGDHEQYF
TRBV7-3,CASSLTTTGGDTEAFF
TRBV5-6,CASSLGLAGDREQFF
TRBV21-1,CASGIRTSGTIYEQYF
TRBV29-1,CSGTTGGDTQYF
TRBV2,CASRAQIMNTEAFF
TRBV2,CASTPRNEQYF
TRBV28,CASSSGGSANYGYTF
TRBV5-5,CASSTLQDQYGYTF
TRBV27,CASSYRDKNTEAFF
TRBV19,CAGGTDYGYTF
TRBV3-1/TRBV3-2,CASRDRGSYGYTF
TRBV30,CAWREVSYGYTF
TRBV5-8,CASSLVRGNYGYTF
TRBV18,CASSPRREVGTEAFF
TRBV24-1,CATSDKLFTDTQYF